The sequence of this T cell receptor beta chain was determined in a study of blood T cell repertoires in COVID-19 (TCRdb year 2020). With respect to the entire study: Samples from collaborators originated in the United States, Italy and Spain and spanned both the acute and convalescent phases of COVID-19. HLA class I and class II types, where available, came from metadata supplied by the sample provider rather than from assay-based typing. Subjects who had been exposed to COVID-19, were actively infected with it, or had recovered from it provided the deeply sampled blood TCRbeta repertoires that made up the dataset. The repertoires were released in a freely available public database intended as a resource for research on the immune response to SARS-CoV-2. The prospective study material was composed of cDNA or gDNA derived from T cells, B-cell-depleted T cells, or PBMCs. The samples were drawn from the first 160 participants of the ongoing ImmuneRACE study and from 1,254 subjects provided by 6 global collaborators. The sample metadata nearly always contained a de-identified subject ID, COVID-19 status, age in years and sex.

Overall study outcomes, separate from this receptor: Clinical and demographic metadata were provided uncurated, with the amount varying by source and participant.

TCRbeta CDR3 regions were amplified from genomic DNA using the immunoSEQ Assay, a bias-controlled multiplex PCR. Per the authors' processing: Nucleated cell counts per sample were estimated from amplification of reference gene primers within the assay. Sequence reads were collapsed and filtered to measure the absolute abundance of every unique TCRbeta CDR3 rearrangement. For each sample, productive Simpson clonality was calculated as the square root of Simpson's diversity index across productive rearrangements. TCRdb limited this immuneACCESS table to in-frame rearrangements with V and J called. A share of clones is missing; checked studies link under half to unresolved V genes, and the rest is unexplained. Clone size and the V and J calls come from that table; the DNA yielded D and trimming. The sample table shows more than 150,000 clones, and roughly 74% are seen once. The ten largest clones capture roughly 14% of the sample.

About this clone itself: The antigen this receptor binds is unknown. There are no base qualities to consult, and no much larger clone falls within one base.

The germline V gene yields KGHSH for CDR1 and LQKENI for CDR2. From the cysteine through the phenylalanine, the CDR3 covers 13 amino acids. Only the CDR3 DNA stays, 39 bases, in frame from base 1. V and J are trimmed by 8 bases and 6 bases, and the gene matches miss 6 bases of the junction. Collaborating institutions collected whole blood in K2EDTA tubes following their own protocols. For TCRbeta analysis, collaborator samples were shipped as frozen whole blood, as isolated PBMCs, or as DNA extracted from either sample type. This TCR came from a woman older than 75 with acute or convalescent COVID-19. What was sequenced was peripheral blood. The sequence joins TRBV18 to TRBJ2-1; 8 central nucleotides agree with TRBD2. The CDR3 protein sequence reads: CASAAGEGNEQFF. The base sequence is TGTGCCAGCGCAGCGGGAGAGGGCAATGAGCAGTTCTTC.